This T cell receptor beta chain stems from a study of blood T cell repertoires in COVID-19. About the research overall: The analysed material was cDNA or gDNA that came from T cells, B-cell-depleted T cells, or PBMCs.

In the authors' workflow: Amplification of reference gene primers was used by the study to estimate nucleated cell counts. The repertoire was sequenced with immunoSEQ multiplex PCR; TCRdb's copy has only in-frame clones and lacks some. That table is the source of V, J and clone size, and D and trimming were worked out from the DNA. This table has 150,000 to 200,000 clones, 65% to 85% appearing once. The germline V gene encodes CDR1 MDHEN and CDR2 SYDVKM. J lost 2 bases, V lost 3 bases, and 3 bases had no gene match. The CDR3 contains 15 residues. The V gene is TRBV28, the J gene TRBJ2-7; 11 nucleotides align to TRBD1. The TCR comes from a man between 60 and 70 years old with active or convalescent COVID-19. The material sequenced was peripheral blood. CDR3 sequence (DNA): TGTGCCAGCAGTTTCCCGGGACAGGGGGCCTACGAGCAGTACTTC. Protein sequence: CASSFPGQGAYEQYF.